What follows is one T cell receptor beta chain and its context. The record originates from a study of blood T cell repertoires in COVID-19. Overall study context: Sites across the United States, Italy and Spain contributed samples from acute and convalescent COVID-19. Sources were T cells, B-cell-depleted T cells, or PBMCs; the material itself was cDNA or gDNA.

In the authors' workflow: Estimates of nucleated cell counts were drawn from the amplification of reference gene primers. Measured with immunoSEQ multiplex PCR; TCRdb has only the in-frame clones, and not every one. V and J calls and clone size come straight from that table; D and trimming were deduced from the DNA. This sample yields 200,000 to 300,000 clones, of which about 83% are seen a single time; roughly 12% belongs to the top ten. V was clipped by 4 bases and J by 0 bases, with 11 bases between them. Germline assignment: CDR1 SGDLS and CDR2 YYNGEE. The CDR3 covers 15 residues. The sequence was collected from a man older than 75 with acute or convalescent COVID-19. The sequenced sample consisted of peripheral blood. The chain is built from TRBV9 and TRBJ2-1, with D perhaps matching TRBD2 (6 bases). CDR3: CASSPAGGSYNEQFF. Written as DNA, the CDR3 is TGTGCCAGCAGCCCCGCCGGGGGCTCCTACAATGAGCAGTTCTTC.